One sample yielded the 28 T cell receptor beta chains listed below, sequenced in a study of CD8+ T cells in alopecia areata. It was cDNA, reverse transcribed from extracted RNA, that served as the sequencing template. Clones were sequenced by immunoSEQ multiplex PCR, and TCRdb holds only the in-frame ones, with some missing. The sample holds more than 95,000 clones, 70% to 90% seen once. Described treatment: oral pan-JAK inhibitor, 5-10 mg twice daily. This material consisted of CD8+ T cells sorted from blood, taken at week 34, from a patient treated with tofacitinib. These receptors all come from a human donor with alopecia areata.

This sequence joins TRBV19 and TRBJ1-1; unclear D gene. The CDR3 consists of 13 residues. Trimming left V 5 bases short and J 5 bases short, with 12 bases between. CDR1 and CDR2 from the germline V gene are LNHDA and SQIVND (reference sequence). CDR3 loop: CASSLGVTTEAFF. The CDR3 DNA reads as TGTGCCAGTAGTCTGGGCGTAACGACTGAAGCTTTCTTT.

Of note for this clone: Other DNA variants within this sample encode the same CDR3. The V and J genes are TRBV4-1 and TRBJ2-7, with TRBD1 matching over 7 bases. This CDR3 region has 15 residues. Germline lookup yields CDR1 MGHRA and CDR2 YSYEKL. Trimming took 0 bases from V and 4 from J; bases not matched to a gene: 6. CDR3 amino acids: CASSQENRGRYEQYF. The DNA for the CDR3 is TGCGCCAGCAGCCAAGAAAACAGGGGAAGGTACGAGCAGTACTTC.

This clone occurred a few times. The J gene is TRBJ2-7, the V gene TRBV29-1, with 10 bases aligning to TRBD2. V lost 6 bases and J lost 2; bases outside the gene matches: 7. The CDR3 length is 14 residues. Looked up from germline, CDR1 is SQVTM and CDR2 is ANQGSEA. The CDR3 sequence is CSVDGLAETYEQYF. Here the CDR3 DNA reads TGCAGCGTAGACGGACTAGCGGAAACCTACGAGCAGTACTTC.

V usage is TRBV4-1 and J usage is TRBJ2-3; perhaps TRBD2 as D (5 bases). The CDR3 extends over 14 amino acids. Trimming took off 3 bases at V and 0 bases at J, with 7 bases between the two ends. Germline V gives CDR1 MGHRA, CDR2 YSYEKL. CDR3 nucleotides: TGCGCCAGCAGCCATGCGGGTAGCACAGATACGCAGTATTTT. As protein: CASSHAGSTDTQYF.

This chain links TRBV7-8 with TRBJ2-1; D may be TRBD1 or TRBD2 (5 bases each). The CDR3 length is 15 residues. Between the trimmed V and J ends, which lost 4 bases and 6 bases, there was a span of 16 bases. Germline assignment: CDR1 SGHVS and CDR2 FQNEAQ. Written as DNA, the CDR3 is TGTGCCAGCAGCTCCCAGCCGGGAACAGGCAATGAGCAGTTCTTC. Protein sequence: CASSSQPGTGNEQFF. The whole variable domain, remainder taken from reference TRBV7-8 and TRBJ2-1, is GAGVSQSPRYKVAKRGQDVALRCDPISGHVSLFWYQQALGQGPEFLTYFQNEAQLDKSGLPSDRFFAERPEGSVSTLKIQRTQQEDSAVYLCASSSQPGTGNEQFFGPGTRLTVL.

The chain joins TRBV5-1 to TRBJ2-7; D unclear. Trimming left V 2 bases short and J 1 base short, with 13 bases between. The CDR3 totals 15 residues. Germline V gives CDR1 SGHRS, CDR2 YFSETQ. The CDR3 sequence: CASSFGGIRSYEQYF. CDR3 coding DNA: TGCGCCAGCAGCTTTGGTGGGATCCGTTCCTACGAGCAGTACTTC.

J is TRBJ1-3 and V is TRBV6-1; 9 bases match TRBD1. The CDR3 is 17 residues long. The V gene end was trimmed by 2 bases and the J gene end by 0 bases; junction bases not matched to a gene: 5. CDR1 and CDR2 from the germline V gene are MNHNS and SASEGT. The CDR3 here is CASSEPGQGYSGNTIYF. The CDR3 nucleotides read TGTGCCAGCAGTGAACCGGGACAGGGCTACTCTGGAAACACCATATATTTT.

The chain has TRBV25-1 and TRBJ1-4; unclear D gene. The germline V gene encodes CDR1 MGHDK and CDR2 SYGVNS. The germline V and J ends were trimmed by 2 bases and 11 bases, with 24 bases remaining between them. CDR3 size: 17 residues. As DNA, the CDR3 is TGTGCCAGCAGTGAAGGGGTCGGGTTCGTCATACGCGAGAAACTGTTTTTT. Residues: CASSEGVGFVIREKLFF.

V gene TRBV7-9 combines with J gene TRBJ2-7, with D perhaps matching TRBD2 (5 bases). V was shortened by 3 bases and J by 6 bases, with 18 bases between the two germline ends. In germline, CDR1 is SEHNR, CDR2 FQNEAQ (reference sequence). This CDR3 spans 15 amino acids. In DNA, the CDR3 is TGTGCCAGCAGCTTTAAAGAGGGTAGCATCAGCGAGCAGTACTTC. Protein: CASSFKEGSISEQYF.

This clone was observed once. The chain combines TRBV9 with TRBJ2-5, with TRBD2 matching over 13 bases. Germline CDR1 and CDR2: SGDLS and YYNGEE. The ends lost 3 bases at V and 4 bases at J; junction bases unmatched: 9. The CDR3 spans 17 residues. CDR3 residues: CASSARTSGSVGETQYF. CDR3 sequence (DNA): TGTGCCAGCAGCGCTCGGACTAGCGGGAGTGTTGGAGAGACCCAGTACTTC.

This clone is a singleton in its sample. The V and J genes are TRBV9 and TRBJ2-7; weak D call: TRBD1 (7 bases). Trimming took off 0 bases at V and 2 bases at J, with 12 bases between the two ends. The CDR3 loop spans 15 amino acids. Germline CDR1 reads SGDLS; CDR2 reads YYNGEE. This chain's CDR3 is CASSVGGTDTYEQYF. The CDR3 region has the DNA TGTGCCAGCAGCGTAGGCGGGACAGACACCTACGAGCAGTACTTC.

The V and J genes are TRBV19 and TRBJ2-7; a possible D gene is TRBD2 (5 bases). The CDR3 spans 11 residues. Trimming took off 1 base at V and 7 bases at J, with 5 bases between the two ends. Per the germline V gene, CDR1 is LNHDA and CDR2 is SQIVND (reference sequence). CDR3 sequence reads: CASSIGGEQYF. The CDR3 coding sequence is TGTGCCAGTAGTATAGGCGGGGAGCAGTACTTC.

This sequence joins TRBV6-4 and TRBJ2-7; TRBD2 matches 7 bases. The V segment lost 7 bases and the J segment 3 bases; nucleotides outside the gene matches: 21. Germline lookup yields CDR1 MRHNA and CDR2 SNTAGT. This CDR3 spans 18 amino acids. In nucleotides, the CDR3 is TGTGCCAGCAATGCCCAAATCCGGGACTACCCGCGAGTCTACGAGCAGTACTTC. Its translation is CASNAQIRDYPRVYEQYF.

This chain links TRBV29-1 with TRBJ1-2; D possibly corresponds to TRBD1 (5 bases). Germline V gene lookup returns CDR1 SQVTM and CDR2 ANQGSEA. This CDR3 is 12 amino acids long. The V and J ends lost 3 bases and 3 bases respectively, with 8 bases between them. The CDR3 sequence: CSVDQGHYGYTF. The CDR3 nucleotides read TGCAGCGTTGATCAGGGTCACTATGGCTACACCTTC.

This clone was observed a single time. The chain carries TRBV27 and TRBJ2-7, with TRBD2 matching over 8 bases. CDR1 is MNHEY, CDR2 SMNVEV, per germline (reference sequence). Germline trimming cut 4 bases from V and 3 bases from J; bases unmatched to any gene: 5. CDR3 length: 14 amino acids. In nucleotides, the CDR3 is TGTGCCAGCAGTTGGGACACTAGCGGCTACGAGCAGTACTTC. Translation: CASSWDTSGYEQYF.

The gene calls are TRBV5-1 and TRBJ2-3; D not resolved. Germline assignment: CDR1 SGHRS and CDR2 YFSETQ. The CDR3 is made up of 14 amino acids. The germline V and J ends were trimmed by 5 bases and 2 bases, with 12 bases remaining between them. The DNA of the CDR3 is TGCGCCAGCAGGGATTCCGAGGACACAGATACGCAGTATTTT. It codes for CASRDSEDTDTQYF.

This clone was recorded once. This chain links TRBV11-2 with TRBJ2-7; 11 bases match TRBD2. Germline V gene sequence: CDR1 SGHAT, CDR2 FQNNGV. This CDR3 spans 14 amino acids. The junction had 4 bases not matched to a gene; V was cut back by 5 bases and J by 4 bases. The CDR3 is CASSPSGGNYEQYF. CDR3 sequence (DNA): TGTGCCAGCAGCCCTAGCGGGGGGAATTACGAGCAGTACTTC.

The CDR3: CASSHLFGRGPNEQFF. In DNA form, the CDR3 reads TGCGCCAGCAGCCACCTATTCGGTAGGGGGCCCAATGAGCAGTTCTTC. The chain carries TRBV4-1 and TRBJ2-1; 7 bases are a match to TRBD1. This CDR3 is built from 16 residues. The V segment lost 3 bases and the J segment 6 bases; nucleotides outside the gene matches: 11. Per germline, CDR1 MGHRA and CDR2 YSYEKL.

This sequence joins TRBV15 and TRBJ1-1; 9 bases map to TRBD1. This CDR3 region has 15 residues. In germline, CDR1 is LNHNV, CDR2 YYDKDF (reference sequence). Trimming at V came to 1 base and at J to 1 base, leaving 1 base not matched to a gene. CDR3 in DNA: TGTGCCACCAGCAGAGTGGGACAGGGGAACACTGAAGCTTTCTTT. Translation: CATSRVGQGNTEAFF.

This chain joins TRBV27 and TRBJ1-1, with 7 bases fitting TRBD1. With V trimmed by 8 bases and J by 1 base, 13 bases remained unmatched. The germline V gene has CDR1 MNHEY and CDR2 SMNVEV (reference sequence). CDR3 size: 16 residues. CDR3 sequence reads: CASRQLLTGPNTEAFF. CDR3 nucleotides: TGTGCCAGCCGACAGCTATTGACAGGGCCGAACACTGAAGCTTTCTTT.

This clone was seen only once. The chain links TRBV4-1 to TRBJ2-1; TRBD2 aligns across 11 bases. Germline lookup yields CDR1 MGHRA and CDR2 YSYEKL. CDR3 size: 21 residues. V dropped 1 base and J dropped 4; count of bases not matched to a gene: 18. The CDR3, as DNA: TGCGCCAGCAGCCAAGGATCGCTTGACAGGGGGACTAGCGGAGAATACAATGAGCAGTTCTTC. The encoded protein is CASSQGSLDRGTSGEYNEQFF.

A single count supports this clone. The J gene is TRBJ2-3, the V gene TRBV9; 7 nucleotides align to TRBD1. In germline, CDR1 is SGDLS, CDR2 YYNGEE. J lost 0 bases, V lost 4 bases, and 5 bases had no gene match. This CDR3 spans 15 amino acids. CDR3 DNA sequence: TGTGCCAGCAGCTCCCAGGGGGAGAGCACAGATACGCAGTATTTT. It encodes CASSSQGESTDTQYF. Drawing the rest from reference TRBV9 and TRBJ2-3, the complete variable domain is DSGVTQTPKHLITATGQRVTLRCSPRSGDLSVYWYQQSLDQGLQFLIQYYNGEERAKGNILERFSAQQFPDLHSELNLSSLELGDSALYFCASSSQGESTDTQYFGPGTRLTVL.

The V and J genes are TRBV4-2 and TRBJ2-7, with TRBD1 matching 7 bases. The J segment lost 3 bases and the V segment lost 2 bases, leaving 7 bases of the junction unmatched. CDR3 size: 15 residues. Germline V gene sequence: CDR1 LGHNA, CDR2 YNFKEQ. The CDR3 nucleotides read TGTGCCAGCAGCCAAACAGGGGAATCGGGCTACGAGCAGTACTTC. This sequence encodes CASSQTGESGYEQYF.

The chain joins TRBV6-5 to TRBJ2-1; D may match TRBD1 or TRBD2 (5 bases each). This CDR3 is 15 amino acids long. V was shortened by 6 bases and J by 8 bases, with 20 bases between the two germline ends. CDR1 and CDR2 from the germline V gene are MNHEY and SVGAGI. The CDR3 loop is CASSPSPGRIDEQFF. CDR3 nucleotide sequence: TGTGCCAGCAGCCCCTCTCCGGGACGTATAGATGAGCAGTTCTTC.

The chain is built from TRBV10-3 and TRBJ1-1; the match to TRBD1 covers 7 bases. The CDR3 is 16 residues long. Losses at the gene ends were 2 bases for V and 1 base for J; bases not matched to a gene: 7. Germline V CDR1 and CDR2: ENHRY, SYGVKD. CDR3 DNA sequence: TGTGCCATCAGTGAGACAGGACAGGCTCAGAACACTGAAGCTTTCTTT. It translates to CAISETGQAQNTEAFF.

To note about this clone: Other nucleotide sequences in the sample specify the same CDR3. The rearrangement uses TRBV29-1 and TRBJ2-7, with 11 bases that match TRBD2. CDR1 is SQVTM, CDR2 ANQGSEA, per germline. The CDR3 covers 13 residues. Trimming cost V 0 bases and J 6 bases; bases outside gene matches: 1. The DNA for the CDR3 is TGCAGCGTTGAAGACGGACTAGCGGGCGAGCAGTACTTC. Protein product: CSVEDGLAGEQYF.

This clone was recorded only once. The V and J genes are TRBV19 and TRBJ1-2; no definite D call. V was shortened by 7 bases and J by 4 bases, with 19 bases between the two germline ends. The CDR3 has 15 residues. Germline CDR1 reads LNHDA; CDR2 reads SQIVND (reference sequence). DNA for the CDR3: TGTGCCAGTACGGATGTGGCAGGCGACTCCTATGGCTACACCTTC. Translation gives CASTDVAGDSYGYTF.

This clone has only a few counts. The J gene is TRBJ1-1, the V gene TRBV4-1; D is undetermined. Germline-derived CDR1 and CDR2 are MGHRA and YSYEKL. V gave up 1 base and J gave up 7 bases, with 10 bases separating them. This CDR3 is 13 amino acids long. The CDR3 DNA reads TGCGCCAGCAGCCAAGGGCAGACCGTTGAAGCTTTCTTT. It yields the protein CASSQGQTVEAFF.